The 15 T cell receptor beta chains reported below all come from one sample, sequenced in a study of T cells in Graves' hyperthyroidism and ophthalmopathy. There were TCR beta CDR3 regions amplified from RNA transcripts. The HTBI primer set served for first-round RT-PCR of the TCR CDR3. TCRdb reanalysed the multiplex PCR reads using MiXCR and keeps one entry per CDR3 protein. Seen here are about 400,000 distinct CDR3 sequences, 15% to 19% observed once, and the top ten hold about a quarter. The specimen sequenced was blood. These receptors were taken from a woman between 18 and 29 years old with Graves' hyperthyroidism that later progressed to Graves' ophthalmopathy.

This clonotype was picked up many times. The CDR3: CASTRETGELFF. CDR3 coding DNA: TGCGCCAGCACCCGAGAAACCGGGGAGCTGTTTTTT. This sequence joins TRBV5-1 and TRBJ2-2; D gene unclear. Germline V gene lookup returns CDR1 SGHRS and CDR2 YFSETQ. V lost 6 bases and J lost 5, with 8 bases in between. The CDR3 sequence is 12 residues long.

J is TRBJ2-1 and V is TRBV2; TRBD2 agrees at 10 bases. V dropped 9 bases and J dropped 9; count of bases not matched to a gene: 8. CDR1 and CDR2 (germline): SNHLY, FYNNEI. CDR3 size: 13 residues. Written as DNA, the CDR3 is TGTGCCAGGTCGGGACTAGCGATGGGTGAGCAGTTCTTC. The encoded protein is CARSGLAMGEQFF.

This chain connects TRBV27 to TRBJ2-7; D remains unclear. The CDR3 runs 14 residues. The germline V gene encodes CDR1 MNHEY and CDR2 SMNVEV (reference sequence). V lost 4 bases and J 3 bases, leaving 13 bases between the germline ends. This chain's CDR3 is CASSYGPLGYEQYF. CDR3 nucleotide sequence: TGTGCCAGCAGTTACGGCCCCCTAGGCTACGAGCAGTACTTC.

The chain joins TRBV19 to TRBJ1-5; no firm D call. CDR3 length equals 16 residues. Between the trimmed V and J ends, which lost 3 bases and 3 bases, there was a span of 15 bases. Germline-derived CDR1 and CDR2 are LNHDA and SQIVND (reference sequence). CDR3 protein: CASSIRPPGSNQPQHF. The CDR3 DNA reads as TGTGCCAGTAGTATCCGGCCACCGGGCTCCAATCAGCCCCAGCATTTT.

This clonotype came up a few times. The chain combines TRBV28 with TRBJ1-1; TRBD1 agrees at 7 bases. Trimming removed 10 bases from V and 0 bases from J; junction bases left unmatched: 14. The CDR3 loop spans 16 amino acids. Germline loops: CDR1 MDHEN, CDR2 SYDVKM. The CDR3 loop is CATAPPGTVMNTEAFF. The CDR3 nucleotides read TGTGCCACAGCACCCCCCGGGACAGTCATGAACACTGAAGCTTTCTTT.

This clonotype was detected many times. The CDR3 DNA sequence: TGTGCCTGGAGTGGTCCGGGGAGGGATACGCAGTATTTT. It codes for CAWSGPGRDTQYF. The gene calls are TRBV30 and TRBJ2-3; D might be TRBD2 (6 bases). V dropped 1 base and J dropped 6 bases, with 11 bases sitting between them. The CDR3 covers 13 residues. Germline V lookup: CDR1 GTSNPN, CDR2 SVGIG (reference sequence).

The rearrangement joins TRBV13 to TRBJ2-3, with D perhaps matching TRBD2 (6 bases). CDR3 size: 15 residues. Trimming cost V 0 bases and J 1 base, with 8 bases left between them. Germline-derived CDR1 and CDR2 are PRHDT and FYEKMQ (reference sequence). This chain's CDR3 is CASSLGPGGTDTQYF. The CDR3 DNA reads TGTGCCAGCAGCTTAGGGCCGGGGGGCACAGATACGCAGTATTTT.

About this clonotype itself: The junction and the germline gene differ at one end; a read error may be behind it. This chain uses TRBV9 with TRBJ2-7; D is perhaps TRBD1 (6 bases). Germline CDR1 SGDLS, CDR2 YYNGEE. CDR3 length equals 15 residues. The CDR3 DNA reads TGTGCCAGCAGCGTAGATGCAGGGGTGACCTACGAGCGGTACTTC. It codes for CASSVDAGVTYERYF. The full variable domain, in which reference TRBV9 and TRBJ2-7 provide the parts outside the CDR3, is DSGVTQTPKHLITATGQRVTLRCSPRSGDLSVYWYQQSLDQGLQFLIQYYNGEERAKGNILERFSAQQFPDLHSELNLSSLELGDSALYFCASSVDAGVTYERYFGPGTRLTVT.

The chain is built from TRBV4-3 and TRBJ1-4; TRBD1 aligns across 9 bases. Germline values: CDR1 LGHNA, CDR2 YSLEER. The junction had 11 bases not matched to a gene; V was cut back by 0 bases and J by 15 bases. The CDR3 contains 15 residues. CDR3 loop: CASSQEPGQGINLFF. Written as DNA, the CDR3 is TGCGCCAGCAGCCAAGAGCCGGGACAGGGAATCAACTTGTTTTTT.

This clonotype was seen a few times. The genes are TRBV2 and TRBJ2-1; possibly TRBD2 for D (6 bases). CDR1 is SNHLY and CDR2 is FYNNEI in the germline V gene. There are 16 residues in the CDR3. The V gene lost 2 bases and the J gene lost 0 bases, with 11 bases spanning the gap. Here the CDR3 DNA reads TGTGCCAGCAGTGAAATTCCGGGACTCTCCTACAATGAGCAGTTCTTC. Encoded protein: CASSEIPGLSYNEQFF.

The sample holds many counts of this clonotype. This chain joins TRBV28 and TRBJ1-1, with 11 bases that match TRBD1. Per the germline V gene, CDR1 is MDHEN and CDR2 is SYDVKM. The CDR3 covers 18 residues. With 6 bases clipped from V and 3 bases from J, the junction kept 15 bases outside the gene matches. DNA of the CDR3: TGTGCCAGCAGCCCGACCCGGGACAGGGGGGTATTGGACACTGAAGCTTTCTTT. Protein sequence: CASSPTRDRGVLDTEAFF.

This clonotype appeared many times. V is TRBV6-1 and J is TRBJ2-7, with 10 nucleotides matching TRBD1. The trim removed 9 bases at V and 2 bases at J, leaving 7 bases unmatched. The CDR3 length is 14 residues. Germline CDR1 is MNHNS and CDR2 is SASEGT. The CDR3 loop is CASTTGTGAYEQYF. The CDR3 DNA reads TGTGCCAGTACTACAGGGACAGGGGCCTACGAGCAGTACTTC.

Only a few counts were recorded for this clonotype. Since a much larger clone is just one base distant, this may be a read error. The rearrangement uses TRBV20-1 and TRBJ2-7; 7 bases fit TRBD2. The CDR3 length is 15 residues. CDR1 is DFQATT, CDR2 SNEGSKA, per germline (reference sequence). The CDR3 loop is CSARDCLREEYERYF. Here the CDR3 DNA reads TGCAGTGCTAGAGATTGTCTCCGGGAGGAATACGAGCGGTACTTC.

The CDR3 spells CASSPRRGGEQGSSYEQYF. The CDR3 DNA sequence: TGTGCCAGCTCACCCCGGAGAGGTGGAGAGCAGGGAAGCTCCTACGAGCAGTACTTC. The V gene is TRBV18, the J gene TRBJ2-7; weak D call: TRBD1 (5 bases). Looked up from germline, CDR1 is KGHSH and CDR2 is LQKENI. There are 19 residues in the CDR3. Trimming removed 3 bases from V and 0 bases from J, with 24 bases in between.

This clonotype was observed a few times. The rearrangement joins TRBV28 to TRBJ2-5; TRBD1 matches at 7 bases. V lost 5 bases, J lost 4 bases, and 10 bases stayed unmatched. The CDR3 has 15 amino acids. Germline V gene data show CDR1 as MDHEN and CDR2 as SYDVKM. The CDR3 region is CASSQLTGLGETQYF. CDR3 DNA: TGTGCCAGCAGTCAGTTGACAGGGCTAGGAGAGACCCAGTACTTC.